A selection of T cell receptor beta chains follows, all from one sample in a study of primary melanoma T cells and metastatic recurrence. Measured with immunoSEQ multiplex PCR; TCRdb has only the in-frame clones, and not every one. This listing includes dozens of clones. Sequences were obtained from melanoma tumor tissue. The receptors were gathered from a human donor with melanoma. CDR3s leave out the opening cysteine and the closing phenylalanine or tryptophan. Fields, in order: V gene, J gene, clone size, CDR3 protein. Part of the rows lack a size; the others show once, few, many or a class for expanded clones.

v_gene: TRBV19
j_gene: TRBJ1-1
abundance: .
CDR3aa: ASSMPPSNTEAF

v_gene: TRBV28
j_gene: TRBJ2-4
abundance: .
CDR3aa: ASRGTSANIQY

v_gene: TRBV11-3
j_gene: TRBJ2-1
abundance: .
CDR3aa: ASSTNGGSYNEQF

v_gene: TRBV6-8
j_gene: TRBJ1-4
abundance: .
CDR3aa: ASSDCPSLLVDNEKLF

v_gene: TRBV19
j_gene: TRBJ2-3
abundance: .
CDR3aa: ASSYPLSRFTDTQY

v_gene: TRBV6-8
j_gene: TRBJ1-5
abundance: .
CDR3aa: ASSYLTSNQPQH

v_gene: TRBV4-1
j_gene: TRBJ2-7
abundance: .
CDR3aa: ASSQLAGPYYEQY

v_gene: TRBV11-1
j_gene: TRBJ1-5
abundance: .
CDR3aa: ASSTTGGFEPQH

v_gene: TRBV5-1
j_gene: TRBJ2-6
abundance: .
CDR3aa: ASSYGVSGANVLT

v_gene: TRBV6-8
j_gene: TRBJ1-2
abundance: .
CDR3aa: AISALDRDYGYT

v_gene: TRBV11-3
j_gene: TRBJ1-2
abundance: few
CDR3aa: ASSSTGRGARDGYT

v_gene: TRBV29-1
j_gene: TRBJ2-3
abundance: .
CDR3aa: SVEDRKITDTQY

v_gene: TRBV4-1
j_gene: TRBJ1-1
abundance: .
CDR3aa: ASSQSDRAEDTEAF

v_gene: TRBV7-6
j_gene: TRBJ2-5
abundance: .
CDR3aa: ASRQRSWGDETQY

v_gene: TRBV7-7
j_gene: TRBJ1-5
abundance: .
CDR3aa: ASSLDRVGNQPQH

v_gene: TRBV19
j_gene: TRBJ2-4
abundance: .
CDR3aa: ASRSLASTKNIQY

v_gene: TRBV14
j_gene: TRBJ1-1
abundance: .
CDR3aa: ASRPQGGGNEAF

v_gene: TRBV7-2
j_gene: TRBJ2-7
abundance: .
CDR3aa: ASSLLDWRASYEQY

v_gene: TRBV28
j_gene: TRBJ2-1
abundance: .
CDR3aa: ASSGTSSEQF

v_gene: TRBV28
j_gene: TRBJ1-2
abundance: .
CDR3aa: ASSLDYYGYT

v_gene: TRBV11-3
j_gene: TRBJ2-2
abundance: .
CDR3aa: ASSLFSTYTGELF

v_gene: TRBV29-1
j_gene: TRBJ2-7
abundance: .
CDR3aa: SVGPGFAPYEEQY

v_gene: TRBV9
j_gene: TRBJ2-7
abundance: .
CDR3aa: ASSVTLAAGGEQY

v_gene: TRBV6-8
j_gene: TRBJ2-2
abundance: .
CDR3aa: ASPILRDRKTGELF

v_gene: TRBV1
j_gene: TRBJ1-1
abundance: .
CDR3aa: ASSQEQANTEAF

v_gene: TRBV29-1
j_gene: TRBJ2-1
abundance: .
CDR3aa: SVVLTGGVNNEQF

v_gene: TRBV28
j_gene: TRBJ1-2
abundance: .
CDR3aa: ASSLEHLGYT

v_gene: TRBV19
j_gene: TRBJ1-1
abundance: .
CDR3aa: ASSIQGAIAEAF

v_gene: TRBV11-3
j_gene: TRBJ1-1
abundance: few
CDR3aa: ASSLVGPTPNTEAF

v_gene: TRBV6-8
j_gene: TRBJ2-7
abundance: .
CDR3aa: ASSSTIGTSAYEQY

v_gene: TRBV11-3
j_gene: TRBJ2-7
abundance: once
CDR3aa: ASSQRQGPSYEQY

v_gene: TRBV10-2
j_gene: TRBJ1-1
abundance: few
CDR3aa: ASSEEGQMNTEAF

v_gene: TRBV19
j_gene: TRBJ1-3
abundance: once
CDR3aa: ASSVAGGPRGNTIY